Shown below are 31 T cell receptor beta chains from a single sample sequenced in a study of CD8 T cells in Susac syndrome. With random hexamers, reverse transcription was performed on about 0.5 to 1 ug of RNA. TCRdb processed the immunoSEQ multiplex PCR reads anew with MiXCR; each CDR3 protein has one entry. The sample holds approximately 190,000 distinct CDR3 sequences, roughly 94% seen once. Material: CD8+ T cells from PBMCs. All receptors derive from a human donor with Susac syndrome.

This chain uses TRBV4-1 with TRBJ2-3; TRBD2 matches 7 bases. V lost 4 bases and J lost 2; bases outside the gene matches: 6. Germline CDR1 MGHRA, CDR2 YSYEKL. CDR3 length: 15 residues. CDR3 nucleotides: TGCGCCAGCAGCCTCCGGACTAGTGACACAGATACGCAGTATTTT. The encoded protein is CASSLRTSDTDTQYF.

The rearrangement joins TRBV28 to TRBJ2-5; 7 positions match TRBD2. The CDR3 spans 15 residues. Germline values: CDR1 MDHEN, CDR2 SYDVKM. V lost 3 bases to trimming and J lost 1 base; unmatched junction nucleotides: 5. The CDR3 loop is CASSLPGGLQETQYF. DNA of the CDR3: TGTGCCAGCAGTTTGCCGGGAGGTCTCCAAGAGACCCAGTACTTC. Full variable domain (rest looked up from reference TRBV28 and TRBJ2-5): DVKVTQSSRYLVKRTGEKVFLECVQDMDHENMFWYRQDPGLGLRLIYFSYDVKMKEKGDIPEGYSVSREKKERFSLILESASTNQTSMYLCASSLPGGLQETQYFGPGTRLLVL.

This chain links TRBV7-9 with TRBJ2-2; D tentatively fits TRBD1 or TRBD2 (6 bases each). Germline V gene lookup returns CDR1 SEHNR and CDR2 FQNEAQ (reference sequence). This CDR3 has 16 residues. Deletions cut 5 bases from V and 4 bases from J, with 17 bases between. The CDR3 DNA follows: TGTGCCAGCAGCCTCTTCGGGGGCGCCTTCACCGGGGAGCTGTTTTTT. Its protein is CASSLFGGAFTGELFF.

The chain carries TRBV13 and TRBJ1-1; D gene unclear. V was cut by 5 bases and J by 0 bases, with 13 bases left in between. In germline, CDR1 is PRHDT, CDR2 FYEKMQ (reference sequence). The CDR3 has 15 residues. In DNA form, the CDR3 reads TGTGCCAGCAGCCCAGAGTCAGGACTGAACACTGAAGCTTTCTTT. This sequence encodes CASSPESGLNTEAFF.

This sequence joins TRBV6-2 or TRBV6-3 and TRBJ1-2, with D perhaps TRBD1 (6 bases). V was clipped by 4 bases and J by 4 bases, with 10 bases between them. Germline lookup yields CDR1 MNHEY and CDR2 SVGEGT. There are 13 residues in the CDR3. CDR3 loop: CASSFTGSYGYTF. CDR3 sequence (DNA): TGTGCCAGCAGTTTCACAGGGAGCTATGGCTACACCTTC.

V gene TRBV12-3 or TRBV12-4 combines with J gene TRBJ1-3; 7 positions match TRBD1. V gave up 6 bases and J gave up 14 bases; unmatched junction bases: 7. This CDR3 region has 11 residues. The CDR3 nucleotides read TGTGCCAGCAGAGGACAGGCGAATCTATATTTT. Its translation: CASRGQANLYF.

The chain links TRBV7-6 to TRBJ1-5; unclear D gene. V lost 1 base and J 7 bases, leaving 11 bases between the germline ends. The length of the CDR3 is 14 residues. Germline V gene data show CDR1 as SGHVS and CDR2 as FNYEAQ. CDR3 amino acids: CASSLVEGAQPQHF. The CDR3 DNA reads as TGTGCCAGCAGCTTAGTGGAGGGAGCCCAGCCCCAGCATTTT.

The chain recombines TRBV29-1 with TRBJ1-2, with TRBD1 matching over 7 bases. Germline V CDR1 and CDR2: SQVTM, ANQGSEA. The CDR3 has 14 amino acids. V shed 5 bases and J 3 bases; nucleotides not matched to a gene: 9. CDR3 in DNA: TGCAGCGTTTCTGACAGGGAGCGAGACTATGGCTACACCTTC. It yields the protein CSVSDRERDYGYTF. The whole variable domain, remainder taken from reference TRBV29-1 and TRBJ1-2, is SAVISQKPSRDICQRGTSLTIQCQVDSQVTMMFWYRQQPGQSLTLIATANQGSEATYESGFVIDKFPISRPNLTFSTLTVSNMSPEDSSIYLCSVSDRERDYGYTFGSGTRLTVV.

CDR3 amino acids: CASRMGGEDTEAFF. CDR3 nucleotides: TGTGCCAGCAGAATGGGGGGAGAGGACACTGAAGCTTTCTTT. The chain joins TRBV6-5 to TRBJ1-1; D might be TRBD1 (5 bases). V dropped 6 bases and J dropped 3 bases, with 14 bases sitting between them. The CDR3 is 14 amino acids. CDR1 MNHEY and CDR2 SVGAGI come from the germline V gene.

The chain links TRBV7-8 to TRBJ2-7; D remains unclear. Germline assignment: CDR1 SGHVS and CDR2 FQNEAQ. The CDR3 length is 13 residues. V lost 0 bases and J 3 bases, leaving 6 bases between the germline ends. The CDR3, as DNA: TGTGCCAGCAGCTTAGCACGTAACTACGAGCAGTACTTC. Protein sequence: CASSLARNYEQYF.

The genes are TRBV28 and TRBJ2-7, with TRBD1 as a possible D gene (6 bases). Per germline, CDR1 MDHEN and CDR2 SYDVKM. The CDR3 length is 14 residues. The V and J ends lost 4 bases and 2 bases respectively, with 12 bases between them. The CDR3 here is CASSSSGTTYEQYF. CDR3 nucleotides: TGTGCCAGCAGTTCCTCGGGGACAACCTACGAGCAGTACTTC.

The chain uses TRBV20-1 and TRBJ2-1; 9 nucleotides align to TRBD2. The junction had 9 bases not matched to a gene; V was cut back by 5 bases and J by 7 bases. The CDR3 length is 14 residues. The germline CDR1 and CDR2 sequences are DFQATT and SNEGSKA (reference sequence). The CDR3 DNA is TGCAGTGCTCCCCCTAGCGGGGTATATAATGAGCAGTTCTTC. Its protein product is CSAPPSGVYNEQFF.

The chain joins TRBV5-1 to TRBJ2-3; D not certain. Germline CDR1 reads SGHRS; CDR2 reads YFSETQ. Trimming took off 0 bases at V and 3 bases at J, with 8 bases between the two ends. The CDR3 sequence is 14 residues long. The CDR3 nucleotides are TGCGCCAGCAGCTTGGGAAAGCAAACAGATACGCAGTATTTT. It specifies CASSLGKQTDTQYF.

This chain connects TRBV6-5 to TRBJ2-7; D gene uncertain. The CDR3 contains 15 residues. V was clipped by 5 bases and J by 2 bases, with 16 bases between them. The germline V gene encodes CDR1 MNHEY and CDR2 SVGAGI. The CDR3: CASSVARGSTYEQYF. In nucleotides, the CDR3 is TGTGCCAGCAGTGTTGCTCGCGGCTCCACCTACGAGCAGTACTTC.

The rearrangement joins TRBV2 to TRBJ2-3; 9 bases are a match to TRBD1. Germline loops: CDR1 SNHLY, CDR2 FYNNEI. Trimming took 8 bases from V and 2 from J; bases not matched to a gene: 2. The CDR3 runs to 13 residues. In DNA, the CDR3 is TGTGCCAGCCGGGACAGGGACACAGATACGCAGTATTTT. It yields the protein CASRDRDTDTQYF.

The rearrangement uses TRBV12-5 and TRBJ1-1, with 7 bases aligning to TRBD1. This CDR3 region has 15 residues. Unmatched junction bases numbered 8, after V lost 2 bases and J lost 5 bases. CDR1 and CDR2 from the germline V gene are LGHNT and FRNRAP. The CDR3 DNA reads as TGTGCTAGTGGTTTGTCTGCAGGGGGGAAAACTGAAGCTTTCTTT. It yields the protein CASGLSAGGKTEAFF.

V gene TRBV9 combines with J gene TRBJ2-1; possibly TRBD2 for D (6 bases). There are 14 residues in the CDR3. Trimming pared 3 bases from V and 12 bases from J, leaving 19 bases between. From germline, CDR1 is SGDLS and CDR2 YYNGEE. The CDR3 bases are TGTGCCAGCAGCGCGGGACTGCCTCGGGTTGGGCAGTTCTTC. Its protein product is CASSAGLPRVGQFF. The whole variable domain, remainder taken from reference TRBV9 and TRBJ2-1, is DSGVTQTPKHLITATGQRVTLRCSPRSGDLSVYWYQQSLDQGLQFLIQYYNGEERAKGNILERFSAQQFPDLHSELNLSSLELGDSALYFCASSAGLPRVGQFFGPGTRLTVL.

The gene calls are TRBV4-1 and TRBJ1-3; D is unresolved. Trimming took 0 bases from V and 6 from J, leaving 15 bases between them. Per the germline V gene, CDR1 is MGHRA and CDR2 is YSYEKL. This CDR3 is 16 amino acids long. The CDR3 coding sequence is TGCGCCAGCAGCCAAGAAGTGGAGCGGGATGAAAACACCATATATTTT. Its translation: CASSQEVERDENTIYF.

This rearrangement joins TRBV5-1 to TRBJ1-1; 7 bases align to TRBD1. The CDR3 totals 13 residues. Germline V gene sequence: CDR1 SGHRS, CDR2 YFSETQ. J gave up 4 bases and V 6 bases, and 6 bases lay outside the gene matches. DNA for the CDR3: TGCGCCAGCACCCTGACAGGGAGCACTGAAGCTTTCTTT. Translation gives CASTLTGSTEAFF.

V and J are TRBV3-1 and TRBJ1-5; D uncertain. The germline V and J ends were trimmed by 4 bases and 6 bases, with 16 bases remaining between them. The CDR3 loop spans 15 amino acids. The V gene's germline CDR1 is LGHDT and CDR2 YNNKEL (reference sequence). The CDR3 DNA sequence: TGTGCCAGCAGCCCAGCTAACCGGTGGCGTCAGCCCCAGCATTTT. Translation gives CASSPANRWRQPQHF.

V and J are TRBV7-3 and TRBJ2-2; D might be TRBD1 or TRBD2, each matching 5 bases. The CDR3 is 14 residues long. Germline V CDR1 and CDR2: SGHTA, FQGTGA. Trimming stripped 1 base from V and 4 bases from J, with 7 bases between. CDR3 nucleotides: TGTGCCAGCAGCTTAATTGGGGGCACCGGGGAGCTGTTTTTT. It translates to CASSLIGGTGELFF.

The V gene is TRBV13, the J gene TRBJ2-7; 13 bases align to TRBD2. Per the germline V gene, CDR1 is PRHDT and CDR2 is FYEKMQ (reference sequence). Trimming removed 5 bases from V and 5 bases from J; junction bases left unmatched: 6. This CDR3 is built from 15 residues. The CDR3: CASSPPGLAGHEQYF. The CDR3, as DNA: TGTGCCAGCAGCCCGCCGGGACTAGCGGGGCACGAGCAGTACTTC.

The V gene is TRBV25-1, the J gene TRBJ1-1, with 7 nucleotides matching TRBD1. Per the germline V gene, CDR1 is MGHDK and CDR2 is SYGVNS. The CDR3 has 17 residues. V gave up 0 bases and J gave up 4 bases; unmatched junction bases: 11. The CDR3 reads CASSEYLEGAGGTEAFF. CDR3 in DNA: TGTGCCAGCAGTGAATATCTGGAGGGGGCTGGAGGCACTGAAGCTTTCTTT.

This clonotype was counted once. The CDR3 spells CASSQGQNYEQYF. CDR3 nucleotides: TGTGCCAGCAGCCAGGGACAGAACTACGAGCAGTACTTC. The chain recombines TRBV6-5 with TRBJ2-7, with 7 bases that match TRBD1. The CDR3 is 13 residues long. The germline gives CDR1 MNHEY, CDR2 SVGAGI. The V segment lost 6 bases and the J segment 3 bases; nucleotides outside the gene matches: 5.

This clonotype was seen a single time. The rearrangement joins TRBV7-9 to TRBJ2-3, with D tentatively TRBD1 (6 bases). The germline V gene has CDR1 SEHNR and CDR2 FQNEAQ (reference sequence). This CDR3 comprises 16 residues. V was clipped by 6 bases and J by 4 bases, with 20 bases between them. As DNA, the CDR3 is TGTGCCAGCAGAGGGGGTATGGACATTGAATCAGATACGCAGTATTTT. It is translated as CASRGGMDIESDTQYF.

This clonotype is a singleton in its sample. The chain uses TRBV30 and TRBJ2-7; the match to TRBD1 covers 11 bases. The J segment lost 3 bases and the V segment lost 3 bases, leaving 4 bases of the junction unmatched. Germline loops: CDR1 GTSNPN, CDR2 SVGIG (reference sequence). The length of the CDR3 is 14 residues. CDR3 amino acids: CAWSGQGAFYEQYF. In nucleotides, the CDR3 is TGTGCCTGGAGCGGACAGGGGGCTTTCTACGAGCAGTACTTC.

The chain couples TRBV21-1 to TRBJ2-5. TRBV21-1 is a recognized pseudogene. CDR3 length: 14 residues. CDR3 nucleotide sequence: TGTGCCAGCAGCGTATCGGTGCCGCAAGAGACCCAGTACTTC. Translation gives CASSVSVPQETQYF.

The genes are TRBV12-3 or TRBV12-4 and TRBJ1-1, with 8 bases identical to TRBD1. The junction had 2 bases not matched to a gene; V was cut back by 4 bases and J by 1 base. The CDR3 has 14 residues. CDR3 bases: TGTGCCAGCAGTTCAGGGGGCTGGAACACTGAAGCTTTCTTT. Translated, it gives CASSSGGWNTEAFF.

This sequence joins TRBV5-4 and TRBJ2-3; 9 bases align to TRBD2. Germline V CDR1 and CDR2: SGHNT, YYREEE (reference sequence). Trimming took 3 bases from V and 3 from J; bases not matched to a gene: 8. This CDR3 is 16 amino acids long. CDR3 nucleotide sequence: TGTGCCAGCAGCTCGGTAGCGGGAGTAGGGACAGATACGCAGTATTTT. Translation: CASSSVAGVGTDTQYF. Supplemented by reference TRBV5-4 and TRBJ2-3, the full variable domain reads ETGVTQSPTHLIKTRGQQVTLRCSSQSGHNTVSWYQQALGQGPQFIFQYYREEENGRGNFPPRFSGLQFPNYSSELNVNALELDDSALYLCASSSVAGVGTDTQYFGPGTRLTVL.

CDR3 sequence: CASTPDPYQPQHF. The DNA for the CDR3 is TGTGCCAGCACCCCGGACCCATATCAGCCCCAGCATTTT. The V and J genes are TRBV6-2 or TRBV6-3 and TRBJ1-5; D remains unclear. Germline loops: CDR1 MNHEY, CDR2 SVGEGT. The V and J ends lost 7 bases and 5 bases respectively, with 12 bases between them. The CDR3 runs 13 residues.

J is TRBJ2-3 and V is TRBV11-1; no firm D call. CDR1 SGHAT and CDR2 FQDESV come from the germline V gene (reference sequence). The CDR3 is made up of 11 amino acids. Trimming removed 8 bases at V and 3 bases at J, with 6 bases between. The DNA of the CDR3 is TGTGCCAGCCGCGGTACAGATACGCAGTATTTT. Amino acid sequence: CASRGTDTQYF.